The 12 T cell receptor beta chains below come from one sample, sequenced in a study of PD-1 blockade in classical Hodgkin lymphoma. Each patient experienced a relapse that followed autologous stem cell transplantation, and brentuximab vedotin exposure varied. The method was immunoSEQ multiplex PCR; TCRdb's version includes in-frame clones alone and lacks a portion of them. The sample holds fewer than 80,000 clones; roughly two thirds are singletons and the top ten take about 9.8%. The specimen comprised peripheral blood mononuclear cells (PBMCs), sampled before the second cycle of nivolumab. The origin of the receptors is a human donor with classical Hodgkin lymphoma.

A few counts support this clone. The V gene is TRBV27, the J gene TRBJ2-5, with 8 bases matching TRBD1. V trimming: 8 bases; J trimming: 4 bases; junction bases outside the gene matches: 6. This CDR3 is built from 13 residues. CDR1 and CDR2 from the germline V gene are MNHEY and SMNVEV (reference sequence). The CDR3 DNA reads as TGTGCCAGCCGAAGTCAGGGGGCAGAGACCCAGTACTTC. Its translation is CASRSQGAETQYF.

This clone has only one observation. The chain has TRBV5-6 and TRBJ1-1; a possible D gene is TRBD1 (6 bases). Germline CDR1 and CDR2: SGHDT and YYEEEE. V was shortened by 0 bases and J by 1 base, with 10 bases between the two germline ends. CDR3 length equals 15 residues. The CDR3 loop reads CASSLGLGGNTEAFF. The CDR3 DNA is TGTGCCAGCAGCTTGGGATTAGGGGGGAACACTGAAGCTTTCTTT.

The chain employs TRBV5-6 and TRBJ2-7; 8 nucleotides align to TRBD1. The V and J ends lost 1 base and 4 bases, in that order; junction bases with no gene match: 7. Germline CDR1 reads SGHDT; CDR2 reads YYEEEE. The CDR3 consists of 15 residues. In DNA, the CDR3 is TGTGCCAGCAGCTTGAGGCCGGGACAGGATTACGAGCAGTACTTC. It codes for CASSLRPGQDYEQYF.

This clone appeared a few times. This chain joins TRBV30 and TRBJ1-2; D ambiguous. V gave up 3 bases and J gave up 2 bases, with 4 bases separating them. The CDR3 is 11 amino acids. Germline assignment: CDR1 GTSNPN and CDR2 SVGIG (reference sequence). The CDR3 coding sequence is TGTGCCTGGAGGGCAAACTATGGCTACACCTTC. Its protein product is CAWRANYGYTF.

The V gene is TRBV27, the J gene TRBJ1-2; 7 bases map to TRBD1. Germline V gives CDR1 MNHEY, CDR2 SMNVEV (reference sequence). The J segment lost 0 bases and the V segment lost 4 bases, leaving 2 bases of the junction unmatched. CDR3 length equals 14 residues. The CDR3, as DNA: TGTGCCAGCAGTTGGACAGGATCTAACTATGGCTACACCTTC. It yields the protein CASSWTGSNYGYTF.

The rearrangement joins TRBV9 to TRBJ2-3; D might be TRBD2 (5 bases). Trimming pared 0 bases from V and 3 bases from J, leaving 8 bases between. The CDR3 loop spans 14 amino acids. Germline V gene data show CDR1 as SGDLS and CDR2 as YYNGEE. CDR3 nucleotide sequence: TGTGCCAGCAGCGTAGCTGGGAGTACAGATACGCAGTATTTT. It codes for CASSVAGSTDTQYF. The full variable domain, its missing parts supplied by reference TRBV9 and TRBJ2-3, is DSGVTQTPKHLITATGQRVTLRCSPRSGDLSVYWYQQSLDQGLQFLIQYYNGEERAKGNILERFSAQQFPDLHSELNLSSLELGDSALYFCASSVAGSTDTQYFGPGTRLTVL.

The chain recombines TRBV5-1 with TRBJ2-5; TRBD1 matches 8 bases. With V trimmed by 4 bases and J by 5 bases, 7 bases remained unmatched. Germline V gene sequence: CDR1 SGHRS, CDR2 YFSETQ. This CDR3 has 14 residues. CDR3 coding DNA: TGCGCCAGCAGCACACCCGGACAGGGTGAGACCCAGTACTTC. It encodes CASSTPGQGETQYF.

V and J are TRBV5-1 and TRBJ2-7; D uncertain. CDR3 length equals 15 residues. Trimming removed 0 bases at V and 0 bases at J, with 10 bases between. Germline loops: CDR1 SGHRS, CDR2 YFSETQ. In nucleotides, the CDR3 is TGCGCCAGCAGCTTGGCGCCGGTGGTCTCCTACGAGCAGTACTTC. Amino acids: CASSLAPVVSYEQYF. The complete variable domain, with remaining parts taken from reference TRBV5-1 and TRBJ2-7, reads KAGVTQTPRYLIKTRGQQVTLSCSPISGHRSVSWYQQTPGQGLQFLFEYFSETQRNKGNFPGRFSGRQFSNSRSEMNVSTLELGDSALYLCASSLAPVVSYEQYFGPGTRLTVT.

The rearrangement uses TRBV5-5 and TRBJ2-1; maybe TRBD2 (6 bases). Between the trimmed V and J ends, which lost 3 bases and 0 bases, there was a span of 13 bases. The CDR3 is 16 residues long. The germline V gene encodes CDR1 SGHKS and CDR2 YYEKEE (reference sequence). CDR3 DNA sequence: TGTGCCAGCAGCTGGACTACCCTCAGCTCCTACAATGAGCAGTTCTTC. It specifies CASSWTTLSSYNEQFF.

The V call is TRBV6-1, the J call TRBJ1-2, with unresolved D. The CDR3 runs to 16 residues. The germline V gene has CDR1 MNHNS and CDR2 SASEGT. V lost 2 bases to trimming and J lost 0 bases, with 13 bases between them. This CDR3 is CASSEFGGSPNYGYTF. The CDR3 bases are TGTGCCAGCAGTGAATTTGGAGGGTCCCCTAACTATGGCTACACCTTC.

The chain combines TRBV2 with TRBJ2-6; 7 nucleotides line up with TRBD1. Trimming at V came to 6 bases and at J to 1 base, leaving 9 bases not matched to a gene. This CDR3 is 17 amino acids long. Germline V gives CDR1 SNHLY, CDR2 FYNNEI. CDR3 in amino acids: CASSRDSRGSGANVLTF. CDR3 in DNA: TGTGCCAGCAGCCGGGACAGCCGTGGGTCTGGGGCCAACGTCCTGACTTTC. Variable domain in full (rest from reference TRBV2 and TRBJ2-6): EPEVTQTPSHQVTQMGQEVILRCVPISNHLYFYWYRQILGQKVEFLVSFYNNEISEKSEIFDDQFSVERPDGSNFTLKIRSTKLEDSAMYFCASSRDSRGSGANVLTFGAGSRLTVL.

This clone appeared once. The chain joins TRBV30 to TRBJ2-7, with unresolved D. Germline-derived CDR1 and CDR2 are GTSNPN and SVGIG (reference sequence). Trimming removed 1 base at V and 3 bases at J, with 10 bases between. The CDR3 consists of 13 residues. CDR3: CAWSGGSLYEQYF. CDR3 bases: TGTGCCTGGAGTGGAGGCAGCCTCTACGAGCAGTACTTC.